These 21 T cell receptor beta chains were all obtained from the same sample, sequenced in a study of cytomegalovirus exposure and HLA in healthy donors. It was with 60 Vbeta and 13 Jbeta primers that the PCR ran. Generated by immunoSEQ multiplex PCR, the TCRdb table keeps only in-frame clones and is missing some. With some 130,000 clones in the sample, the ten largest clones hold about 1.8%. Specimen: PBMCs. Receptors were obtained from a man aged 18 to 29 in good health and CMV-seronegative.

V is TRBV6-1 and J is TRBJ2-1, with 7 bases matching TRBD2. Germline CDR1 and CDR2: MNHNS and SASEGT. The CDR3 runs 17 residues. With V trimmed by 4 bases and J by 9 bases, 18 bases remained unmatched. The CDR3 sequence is CASSGTGTTSPGVEQFF. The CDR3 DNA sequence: TGTGCCAGCAGTGGCACCGGGACTACCAGCCCGGGGGTTGAGCAGTTCTTC.

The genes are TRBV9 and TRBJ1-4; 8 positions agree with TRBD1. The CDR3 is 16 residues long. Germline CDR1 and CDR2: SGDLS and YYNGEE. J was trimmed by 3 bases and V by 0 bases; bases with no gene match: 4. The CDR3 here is CASSVGQGLANEKLFF. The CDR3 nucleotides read TGTGCCAGCAGCGTAGGACAGGGGTTGGCTAATGAAAAACTGTTTTTT.

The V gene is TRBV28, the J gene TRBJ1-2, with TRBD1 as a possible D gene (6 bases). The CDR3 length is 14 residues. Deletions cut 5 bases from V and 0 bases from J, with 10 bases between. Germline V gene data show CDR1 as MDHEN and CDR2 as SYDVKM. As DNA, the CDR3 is TGTGCCAGCAGTACATCAGGGGCTAACTATGGCTACACCTTC. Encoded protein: CASSTSGANYGYTF.

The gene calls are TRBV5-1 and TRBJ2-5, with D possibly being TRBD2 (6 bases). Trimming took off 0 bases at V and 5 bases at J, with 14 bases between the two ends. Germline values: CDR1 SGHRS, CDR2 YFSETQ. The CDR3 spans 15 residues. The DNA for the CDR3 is TGCGCCAGCAGCTTGGAGGGGCGGGAAGCTGAGACCCAGTACTTC. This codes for CASSLEGREAETQYF.

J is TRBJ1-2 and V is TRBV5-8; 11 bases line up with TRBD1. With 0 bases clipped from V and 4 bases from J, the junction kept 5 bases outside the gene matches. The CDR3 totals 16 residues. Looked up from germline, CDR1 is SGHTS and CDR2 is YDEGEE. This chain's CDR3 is CASSLEGTGGSYGYTF. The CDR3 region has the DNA TGTGCCAGCAGCTTGGAGGGGACAGGGGGAAGCTATGGCTACACCTTC. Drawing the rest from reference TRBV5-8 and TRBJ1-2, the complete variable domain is EAGVTQSPTHLIKTRGQQATLRCSPISGHTSVYWYQQALGLGLQFLLWYDEGEERNRGNFPPRFSGRQFPNYSSELNVNALELEDSALYLCASSLEGTGGSYGYTFGSGTRLTVV.

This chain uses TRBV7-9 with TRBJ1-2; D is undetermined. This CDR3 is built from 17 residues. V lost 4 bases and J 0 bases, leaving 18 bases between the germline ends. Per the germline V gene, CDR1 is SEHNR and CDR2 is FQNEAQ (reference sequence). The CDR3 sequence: CASSSDPGVEANYGYTF. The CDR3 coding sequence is TGTGCCAGCAGCTCCGACCCCGGGGTAGAAGCTAACTATGGCTACACCTTC.

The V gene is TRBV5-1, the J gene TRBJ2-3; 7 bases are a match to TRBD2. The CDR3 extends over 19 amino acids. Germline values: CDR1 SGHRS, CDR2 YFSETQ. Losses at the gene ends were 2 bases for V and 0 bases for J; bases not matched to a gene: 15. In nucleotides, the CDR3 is TGCGCCAGCAGCTTCGTCCGCCCAGCGGGGCAATCTAGCACAGATACGCAGTATTTT. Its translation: CASSFVRPAGQSSTDTQYF.

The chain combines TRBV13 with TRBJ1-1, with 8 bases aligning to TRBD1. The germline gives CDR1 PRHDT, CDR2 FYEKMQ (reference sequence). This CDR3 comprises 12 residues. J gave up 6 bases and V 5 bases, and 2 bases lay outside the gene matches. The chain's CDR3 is CASSIQGAEAFF. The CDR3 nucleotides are TGTGCCAGCAGCATACAGGGGGCTGAAGCTTTCTTT.

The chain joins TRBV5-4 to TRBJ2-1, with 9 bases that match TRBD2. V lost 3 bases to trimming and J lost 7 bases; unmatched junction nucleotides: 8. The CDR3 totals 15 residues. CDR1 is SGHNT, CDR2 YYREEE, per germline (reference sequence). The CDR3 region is CASSYVAGAQNEQFF. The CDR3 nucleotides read TGTGCCAGCAGCTACGTAGCGGGAGCGCAAAATGAGCAGTTCTTC. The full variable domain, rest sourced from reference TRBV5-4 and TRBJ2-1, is ETGVTQSPTHLIKTRGQQVTLRCSSQSGHNTVSWYQQALGQGPQFIFQYYREEENGRGNFPPRFSGLQFPNYSSELNVNALELDDSALYLCASSYVAGAQNEQFFGPGTRLTVL.

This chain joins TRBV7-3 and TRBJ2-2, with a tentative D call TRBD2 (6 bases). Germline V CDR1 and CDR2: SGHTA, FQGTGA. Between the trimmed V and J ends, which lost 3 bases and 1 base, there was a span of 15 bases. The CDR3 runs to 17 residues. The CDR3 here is CASSFRPSAKNTGELFF. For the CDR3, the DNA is TGTGCCAGCAGCTTTCGACCTAGCGCGAAGAACACCGGGGAGCTGTTTTTT.

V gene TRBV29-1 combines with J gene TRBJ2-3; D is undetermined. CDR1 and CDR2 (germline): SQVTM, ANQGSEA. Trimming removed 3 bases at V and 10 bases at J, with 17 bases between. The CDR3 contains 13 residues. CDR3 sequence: CSVDFLPGESQYF. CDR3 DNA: TGCAGCGTTGACTTCCTCCCCGGAGAGTCGCAGTATTTT.

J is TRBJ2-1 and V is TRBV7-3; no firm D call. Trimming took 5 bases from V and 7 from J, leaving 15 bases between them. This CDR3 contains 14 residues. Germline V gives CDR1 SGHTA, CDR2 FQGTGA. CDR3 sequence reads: CASSRRPMENEQFF. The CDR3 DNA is TGTGCCAGCAGCCGACGCCCCATGGAGAATGAGCAGTTCTTC.

The CDR3 sequence: CASSYQGTKETQYF. The CDR3 nucleotides are TGTGCCAGCAGCTATCAGGGCACAAAAGAGACCCAGTACTTC. The J gene is TRBJ2-5, the V gene TRBV7-9, with D possibly TRBD1 on 5 matching bases. From germline, CDR1 is SEHNR and CDR2 FQNEAQ (reference sequence). The CDR3 covers 14 residues. Trimming shortened V by 4 bases and J by 3 bases, and 12 bases separated the two germline ends.

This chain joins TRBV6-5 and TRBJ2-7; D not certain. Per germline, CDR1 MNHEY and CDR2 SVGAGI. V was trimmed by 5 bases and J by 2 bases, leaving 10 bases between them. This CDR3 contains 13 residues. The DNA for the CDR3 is TGTGCCAGCAGTACCGGTCCTACCTACGAGCAGTACTTC. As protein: CASSTGPTYEQYF.

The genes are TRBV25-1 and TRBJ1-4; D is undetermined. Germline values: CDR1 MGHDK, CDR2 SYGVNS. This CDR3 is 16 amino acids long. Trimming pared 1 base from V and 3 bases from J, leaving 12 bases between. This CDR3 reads CASSESRVRSNEKLFF. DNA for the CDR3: TGTGCCAGCAGTGAATCTCGGGTTCGTTCTAATGAAAAACTGTTTTTT.

CDR3: CASSSSGRGYGYTF. In DNA, the CDR3 is TGTGCCAGCAGCTCCTCGGGGCGGGGCTATGGCTACACCTTC. This rearrangement joins TRBV7-9 to TRBJ1-2; TRBD1 is a possible D gene (5 bases). Germline V gene lookup returns CDR1 SEHNR and CDR2 FQNEAQ (reference sequence). Trimming cost V 4 bases and J 4 bases, with 13 bases left between them. This CDR3 region has 14 residues.

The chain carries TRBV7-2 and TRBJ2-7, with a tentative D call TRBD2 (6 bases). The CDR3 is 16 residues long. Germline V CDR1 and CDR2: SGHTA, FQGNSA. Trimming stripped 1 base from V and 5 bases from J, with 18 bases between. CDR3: CASSLDGGPPTHEQYF. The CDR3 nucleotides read TGTGCCAGCAGCTTAGACGGGGGACCCCCAACCCACGAGCAGTACTTC.

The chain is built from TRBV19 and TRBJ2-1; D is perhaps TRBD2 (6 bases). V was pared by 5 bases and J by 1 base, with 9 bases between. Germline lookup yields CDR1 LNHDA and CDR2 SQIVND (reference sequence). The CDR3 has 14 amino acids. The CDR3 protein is CASSPGESYNEQFF. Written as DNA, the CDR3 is TGTGCCAGTAGTCCGGGAGAGTCCTACAATGAGCAGTTCTTC.

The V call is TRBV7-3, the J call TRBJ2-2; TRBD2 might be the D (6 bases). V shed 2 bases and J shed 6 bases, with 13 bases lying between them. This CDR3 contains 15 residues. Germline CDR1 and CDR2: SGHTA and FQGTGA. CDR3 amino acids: CASSLEGRFPGELFF. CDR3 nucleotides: TGTGCCAGCAGCTTAGAGGGGAGGTTCCCCGGGGAGCTGTTTTTT.

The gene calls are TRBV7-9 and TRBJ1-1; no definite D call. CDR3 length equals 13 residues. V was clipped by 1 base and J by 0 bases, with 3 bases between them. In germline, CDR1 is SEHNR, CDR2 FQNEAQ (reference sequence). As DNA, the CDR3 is TGTGCCAGCAGCTTAGATATGAACACTGAAGCTTTCTTT. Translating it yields CASSLDMNTEAFF.

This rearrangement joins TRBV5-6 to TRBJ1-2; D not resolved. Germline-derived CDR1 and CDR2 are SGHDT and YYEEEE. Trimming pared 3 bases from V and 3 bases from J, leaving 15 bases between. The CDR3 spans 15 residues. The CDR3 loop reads CASSSKANGDYGYTF. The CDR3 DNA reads TGTGCCAGCAGCTCTAAAGCAAACGGGGACTATGGCTACACCTTC.